This T cell receptor beta chain was captured by sequencing in a study of blood T cell repertoires in COVID-19. Background on the study: The samples span acute and convalescent COVID-19 from the United States, Italy and Spain. PBMCs, B-cell-depleted T cells, or T cells were the source of the cDNA or gDNA that made up the material.

Methods used by the authors: Quantification of nucleated cells was approximated via reference gene primer amplification. Profiled with immunoSEQ multiplex PCR; TCRdb holds only in-frame clones, not every one. The D gene and trimming were derived from the DNA, and the V and J assignments and clone size from that table. The sample includes 85,000 to 100,000 clones, around 86% seen only once; the top ten take around 26%. The sample comprised peripheral blood. This receptor was taken from a man aged 50 or older with active or convalescent COVID-19.

CDR3 DNA: TGCGCCAGCAGCTTGGCCCGGCTAGCGGGAGCTTATGAGCAGTTCTTC. Protein product: CASSLARLAGAYEQFF. This rearrangement joins TRBV5-1 to TRBJ2-1, with 10 bases fitting TRBD2. V was clipped by 0 bases and J by 8 bases; unmatched bases: 8. The CDR3 extends over 16 amino acids. Germline CDR1 reads SGHRS; CDR2 reads YFSETQ.